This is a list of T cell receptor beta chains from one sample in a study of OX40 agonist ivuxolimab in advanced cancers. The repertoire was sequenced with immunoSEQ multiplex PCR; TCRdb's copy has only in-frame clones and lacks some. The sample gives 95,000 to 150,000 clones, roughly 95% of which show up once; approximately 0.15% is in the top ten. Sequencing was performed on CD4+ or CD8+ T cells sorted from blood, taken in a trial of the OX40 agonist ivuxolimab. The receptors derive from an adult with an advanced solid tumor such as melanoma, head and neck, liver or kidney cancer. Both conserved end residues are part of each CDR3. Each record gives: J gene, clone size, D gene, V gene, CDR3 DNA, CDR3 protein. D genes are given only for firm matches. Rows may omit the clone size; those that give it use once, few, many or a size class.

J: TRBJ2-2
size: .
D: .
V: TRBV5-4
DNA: TGTGCCAGCAGAACGGGACTCCCCTCCGGGGAGCTGTTTTTT
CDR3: CASRTGLPSGELFF

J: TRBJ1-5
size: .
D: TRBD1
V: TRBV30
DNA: TGTGCCTGGACGGCCGGGACAGGGGGCACGAGCAATCAGCCCCAGCATTTT
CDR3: CAWTAGTGGTSNQPQHF

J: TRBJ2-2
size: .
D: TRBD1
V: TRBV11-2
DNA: TGTGCCAGCAGCTGGGACAGGAGGAACACCGGGGAGCTGTTTTTT
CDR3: CASSWDRRNTGELFF

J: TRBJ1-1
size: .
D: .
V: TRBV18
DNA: TGTGCCAGCTCACCAAATAACAACTTGAACACTGAAGCTTTCTTT
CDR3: CASSPNNNLNTEAFF

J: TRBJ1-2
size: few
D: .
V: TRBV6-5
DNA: TGTGCCAGCGAACTCAACTATGGCTACACCTTC
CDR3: CASELNYGYTF

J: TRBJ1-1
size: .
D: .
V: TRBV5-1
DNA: TGCGCCAGCAGCTTGGGATCCGGGAACACTGAAGCTTTCTTT
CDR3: CASSLGSGNTEAFF

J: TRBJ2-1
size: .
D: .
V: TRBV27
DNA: TGTGCCAGCAGTTTGGTTGGGGGGCTAAGCAATGAGCAGTTCTTC
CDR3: CASSLVGGLSNEQFF

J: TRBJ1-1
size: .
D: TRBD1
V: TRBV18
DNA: TGTGCCAGCTCACCCCTCATGGACAGGGGAAACACTGAAGCTTTCTTT
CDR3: CASSPLMDRGNTEAFF

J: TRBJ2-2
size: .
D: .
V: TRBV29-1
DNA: TGCAGCGTTGATATGGGGATTTTTCCGAACACCGGGGAGCTGTTTTTT
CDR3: CSVDMGIFPNTGELFF

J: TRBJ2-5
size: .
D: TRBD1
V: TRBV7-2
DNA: TGTGCCAGCAGCATCACAGGGGGCCAAGAGACCCAGTACTTC
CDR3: CASSITGGQETQYF

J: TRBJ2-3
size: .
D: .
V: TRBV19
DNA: TGTGCCAGTAGTATAGGGGCGGGAAGAGTAGATACGCAGTATTTT
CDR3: CASSIGAGRVDTQYF

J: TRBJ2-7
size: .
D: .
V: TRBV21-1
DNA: TGTGCCAGCAGCTGTCTGGGGGCTTCCGACAGGGCTTCGTACGAGCAGTACTTC
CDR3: CASSCLGASDRASYEQYF

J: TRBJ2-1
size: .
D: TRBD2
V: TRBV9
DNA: TGTGCCAGCAGCGGTAGCGGGGGGGTGTTCAATGAGCAGTTCTTC
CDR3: CASSGSGGVFNEQFF

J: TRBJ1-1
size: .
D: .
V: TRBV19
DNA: TGTGCCAGTACTATAGGACTGGGAAACACTGAAGCTTTCTTT
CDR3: CASTIGLGNTEAFF

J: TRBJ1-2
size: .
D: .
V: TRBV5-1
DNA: TGCGCCATTCCCGTCAAACTAGATGTCTATGGCTACACCTTC
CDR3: CAIPVKLDVYGYTF

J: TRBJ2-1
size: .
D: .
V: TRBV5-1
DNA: TGCGCCAGCAGCTTGGTCCTTGGGGGTAACAATGAGCAGTTCTTC
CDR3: CASSLVLGGNNEQFF

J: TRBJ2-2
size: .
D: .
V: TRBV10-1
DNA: TGCGCCAGCAGTGAAATGGGGCGAAACACCGGGGAGCTGTTTTTT
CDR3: CASSEMGRNTGELFF

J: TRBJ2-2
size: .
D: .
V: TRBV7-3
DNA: TGTGCCAGCAGCTTAGAGGCCCCCGGGGAGCTGTTTTTT
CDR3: CASSLEAPGELFF

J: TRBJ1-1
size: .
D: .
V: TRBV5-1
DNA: TGCGCCAGCAGCGGGGAGGGCAGGGCCCCCTTGAACACTGAAGCTTTCTTT
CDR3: CASSGEGRAPLNTEAFF

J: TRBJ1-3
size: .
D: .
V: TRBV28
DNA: TGTGCCAGCAGTTTAACCCCGGAAGGCTCTGGAAACACCATATATTTT
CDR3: CASSLTPEGSGNTIYF

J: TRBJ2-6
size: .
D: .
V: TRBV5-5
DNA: TGTGCCAGCAGCTTTGCATGGGCGGTCTCTGGGGCCAACGTCCTGACTTTC
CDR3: CASSFAWAVSGANVLTF

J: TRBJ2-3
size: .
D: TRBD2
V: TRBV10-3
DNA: TGTGCCATCAGTGAGTCTCTAGCGGGGGGCATTAGCACAGATACGCAGTATTTT
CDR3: CAISESLAGGISTDTQYF

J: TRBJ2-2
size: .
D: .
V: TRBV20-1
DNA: TGCAGTGCCCGAGGTGTCGGGGAGCTGTTTTTT
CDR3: CSARGVGELFF

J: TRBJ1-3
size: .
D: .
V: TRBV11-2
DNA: TGTGCCAGCAGCCCCCGAACAGGGAAAGATAGGTACTCTGGAAACACCATATATTTT
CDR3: CASSPRTGKDRYSGNTIYF

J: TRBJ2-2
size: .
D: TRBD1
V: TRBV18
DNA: TGTGCCAGCTCACTCACAGGGGGAACCGGGGAGCTGTTTTTT
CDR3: CASSLTGGTGELFF

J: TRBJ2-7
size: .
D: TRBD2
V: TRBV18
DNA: TGTGCCAGCTCACCAGAGACTAGCGGGGGTGAGCAGTACTTC
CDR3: CASSPETSGGEQYF

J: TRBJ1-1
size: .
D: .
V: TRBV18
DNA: TGTGCCAGCTCATCTACAGGTGGAGGGATGAACACTGAAGCTTTCTTT
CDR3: CASSSTGGGMNTEAFF